Following are 24 T cell receptor beta chains from one sample sequenced in a study of T cell responses to AZD1222 COVID-19 vaccine (dated by TCRdb to the early 2020s). Library preparation employed the immunoSEQ multiplex PCR assay. In its TCRdb copy, this immuneACCESS table keeps in-frame sequences only and misses some clones. Where compared with another copy, unresolved V genes explain less than half of these, and the others have no known cause. For this sample there are some 130,000 clones; about nine tenths appear just once. Clones ranked in the top ten supply about a fifth of the sample. Sample time point, as interpreted from the label and publication: baseline before first vaccination. Sequencing was performed on peripheral blood, taken on day 0 of AZD1222 vaccination. The receptor source for this set is an adult in good health.

This chain joins TRBV28 and TRBJ2-7; the D is unclear. The CDR3 spans 14 residues. The V end lost 5 bases, the J end lost 2 bases, and 13 bases lay between the germline ends. Germline CDR1 reads MDHEN; CDR2 reads SYDVKM. CDR3 loop: CASSNQPFPYEQYF. CDR3 nucleotide sequence: TGTGCCAGCAGTAACCAACCATTCCCCTACGAGCAGTACTTC.

The chain combines TRBV7-9 with TRBJ2-1; TRBD1 is a possible D gene (6 bases). The CDR3 consists of 16 residues. Germline V gene sequence: CDR1 SEHNR, CDR2 FQNEAQ (reference sequence). Trimming removed 5 bases at V and 9 bases at J, with 23 bases between. The CDR3 reads CASSHTGNPIGFEQFF. CDR3 coding DNA: TGTGCCAGCAGCCACACAGGGAACCCGATTGGATTTGAGCAGTTCTTC.

The J gene is TRBJ1-3, the V gene TRBV18; possibly TRBD1 for D (5 bases). Per the germline V gene, CDR1 is KGHSH and CDR2 is LQKENI. The CDR3 is 17 residues long. Trimming took 2 bases from V and 7 from J, leaving 21 bases between them. CDR3 in amino acids: CASSPKLMGPHTNTIYF. The CDR3 nucleotides read TGTGCCAGCTCACCAAAATTAATGGGGCCCCATACCAACACCATATATTTT.

This chain joins TRBV24-1 and TRBJ2-1, with 9 positions matching TRBD1. The V gene's germline CDR1 is KGHDR and CDR2 SFDVKD. There are 17 residues in the CDR3. J lost 6 bases, V lost 4 bases, and 12 bases had no gene match. The CDR3 loop is CATSDPHGTGSINEQFF. DNA of the CDR3: TGTGCCACCAGTGACCCCCACGGGACAGGGTCAATCAATGAGCAGTTCTTC.

This sequence joins TRBV28 and TRBJ1-2; TRBD1 matches at 8 bases. CDR1 is MDHEN and CDR2 is SYDVKM in the germline V gene. Trimming took 5 bases from V and 3 from J; bases not matched to a gene: 8. The CDR3 loop spans 15 amino acids. The CDR3, as DNA: TGTGCCAGCAGTCCCGGACAGGGAATTTACTATGGCTACACCTTC. Translated: CASSPGQGIYYGYTF.

The chain carries TRBV9 and TRBJ2-7; D remains ambiguous. This CDR3 contains 13 residues. Germline loops: CDR1 SGDLS, CDR2 YYNGEE. Trimming cost V 4 bases and J 4 bases, with 12 bases left between them. This CDR3 is CASSFGPSYEQYF. CDR3 in DNA: TGTGCCAGCAGCTTTGGACCATCGTACGAGCAGTACTTC. The whole variable domain, filled in from reference TRBV9 and TRBJ2-7, reads DSGVTQTPKHLITATGQRVTLRCSPRSGDLSVYWYQQSLDQGLQFLIQYYNGEERAKGNILERFSAQQFPDLHSELNLSSLELGDSALYFCASSFGPSYEQYFGPGTRLTVT.

J is TRBJ2-6 and V is TRBV5-6; 12 nucleotides agree with TRBD1. Trimming at V came to 4 bases and at J to 1 base, leaving 3 bases not matched to a gene. Germline CDR1 and CDR2: SGHDT and YYEEEE. This CDR3 spans 17 amino acids. The CDR3 here is CASSRDRGPSGANVLTF. In DNA form, the CDR3 reads TGTGCCAGCAGCCGGGACAGGGGGCCGTCTGGGGCCAACGTCCTGACTTTC.

This sequence joins TRBV24-1 and TRBJ2-1, with D unclear. The CDR3 contains 16 residues. The V and J ends lost 1 base and 12 bases respectively, with 21 bases between them. CDR1 and CDR2 (germline): KGHDR, SFDVKD. The chain's CDR3 is CATSDLGPSDLSGQFF. The CDR3 DNA reads as TGTGCCACCAGTGATTTAGGGCCGTCCGACTTGTCTGGGCAGTTCTTC.

V gene TRBV7-9 combines with J gene TRBJ2-2; 8 nucleotides match TRBD1. The germline V gene has CDR1 SEHNR and CDR2 FQNEAQ (reference sequence). Unmatched junction bases numbered 10, after V lost 5 bases and J lost 5 bases. The CDR3 runs to 16 residues. In nucleotides, the CDR3 is TGTGCCAGCAGCCTAGTAAGGACAGGGAGAACCGGGGAGCTGTTTTTT. It is translated as CASSLVRTGRTGELFF.

The chain is built from TRBV5-1 and TRBJ2-5; TRBD1 aligns across 7 bases. J lost 3 bases, V lost 3 bases, and 5 bases had no gene match. The CDR3 is 14 residues long. Germline assignment: CDR1 SGHRS and CDR2 YFSETQ. The CDR3 here is CASSWIDREETQYF. The CDR3 DNA is TGCGCCAGCAGCTGGATAGACAGGGAAGAGACCCAGTACTTC.

The gene calls are TRBV7-8 and TRBJ1-1; D is unresolved. There are 14 residues in the CDR3. V was pared by 1 base and J by 1 base, with 7 bases between. Germline loops: CDR1 SGHVS, CDR2 FQNEAQ. The CDR3 bases are TGTGCCAGCAGCTTAGTAGCAGGGAACACTGAAGCTTTCTTT. It translates to CASSLVAGNTEAFF.

The gene calls are TRBV21-1 and TRBJ1-2. TRBV21-1 is noted as a pseudogene. The CDR3 covers 9 residues. The CDR3 DNA follows: TGTGCCAGCAGCAATGGCTACACCTTC. Protein: CASSNGYTF.

CDR3 residues: CASSREISRQPQHF. CDR3 DNA: TGTGCCAGCAGCCGCGAGATCTCCCGTCAGCCCCAGCATTTT. V is TRBV28 and J is TRBJ1-5, with D unclear. Trimming took 6 bases from V and 6 from J, leaving 15 bases between them. This CDR3 has 14 residues. Germline V gene lookup returns CDR1 MDHEN and CDR2 SYDVKM.

The chain employs TRBV3-1 (or the pseudogene TRBV3-2) and TRBJ1-2; a possible D gene is TRBD1 (6 bases). With 1 base removed from V and 6 bases from J, the gap between germline ends came to 12 bases. The V gene's germline CDR1 is LGHDT and CDR2 YNNKEL (reference sequence). This CDR3 is 14 amino acids long. CDR3 amino acids: CASSQASGENGYTF. CDR3 DNA: TGTGCCAGCAGCCAAGCGTCAGGGGAAAATGGCTACACCTTC.

J is TRBJ2-1 and V is TRBV19, with 9 bases matching TRBD2. Trimming took 4 bases from V and 4 from J; bases not matched to a gene: 5. The CDR3 sequence is 15 residues long. Germline V gene lookup returns CDR1 LNHDA and CDR2 SQIVND (reference sequence). The CDR3 here is CASSTYTSGYNEQFF. In DNA form, the CDR3 reads TGTGCCAGTAGTACTTATACTAGCGGGTACAATGAGCAGTTCTTC.

The chain employs TRBV19 and TRBJ1-1; 7 bases map to TRBD1. The CDR3 loop spans 14 amino acids. Germline assignment: CDR1 LNHDA and CDR2 SQIVND (reference sequence). The V and J ends lost 6 bases and 3 bases, in that order; junction bases with no gene match: 7. The DNA for the CDR3 is TGTGCCAGTAGAACCCCAGGGGGTTACACTGAAGCTTTCTTT. Its protein product is CASRTPGGYTEAFF.

The V call is TRBV6-5, the J call TRBJ1-2; a weak D match, TRBD1 (5 bases). This CDR3 has 13 amino acids. CDR1 is MNHEY and CDR2 is SVGAGI in the germline V gene. V was shortened by 6 bases and J by 4 bases, with 12 bases between the two germline ends. CDR3: CASRPTDRYGYTF. The CDR3 coding sequence is TGTGCCAGCAGACCGACAGATCGCTATGGCTACACCTTC.

This clone appeared a few times. J is TRBJ1-5 and V is TRBV2; possibly TRBD1 for D (5 bases). V gave up 4 bases and J gave up 6 bases, with 16 bases separating them. Looked up from germline, CDR1 is SNHLY and CDR2 is FYNNEI. The length of the CDR3 is 15 residues. The CDR3 nucleotides are TGTGCCAGCAGTGGGCTTTCAGGGCCGGGTCAGCCCCAGCATTTT. The encoded protein is CASSGLSGPGQPQHF.

The chain uses TRBV9 and TRBJ2-4, with D maybe TRBD1 (6 bases). CDR1 and CDR2 from the germline V gene are SGDLS and YYNGEE. V dropped 3 bases and J dropped 4 bases, with 14 bases sitting between them. CDR3 length equals 15 residues. The CDR3 DNA sequence: TGTGCCAGCAGCGCCCCCGGGACATCTAAAAACATTCAGTACTTC. This encodes CASSAPGTSKNIQYF. The whole variable domain, remainder taken from reference TRBV9 and TRBJ2-4, is DSGVTQTPKHLITATGQRVTLRCSPRSGDLSVYWYQQSLDQGLQFLIQYYNGEERAKGNILERFSAQQFPDLHSELNLSSLELGDSALYFCASSAPGTSKNIQYFGAGTRLSVL.

V gene TRBV11-3 combines with J gene TRBJ2-5; TRBD1 matches 8 bases. V was clipped by 8 bases and J by 5 bases; unmatched bases: 7. CDR1 SGHNT and CDR2 YENEEA come from the germline V gene. This CDR3 has 13 residues. DNA of the CDR3: TGTGCCAGCGGCGGACAGGGAACCGAGACCCAGTACTTC. It codes for CASGGQGTETQYF.

V and J are TRBV18 and TRBJ1-2; D is unresolved. The CDR3 is 14 residues long. Deletions cut 3 bases from V and 0 bases from J, with 8 bases between. CDR1 and CDR2 (germline): KGHSH, LQKENI. The CDR3 reads CASSPSAANYGYTF. The CDR3 DNA reads TGTGCCAGCTCACCTTCGGCAGCTAACTATGGCTACACCTTC.

On this clone itself: Because it lacks the conserved phenylalanine or tryptophan at the end, this CDR3 is likely a read error. The DNA is omitted, as the CDR3 cannot be located on it reliably, and the CDR3 follows TCRdb's listing. The V gene is TRBV18, the J gene TRBJ1-1; TRBD1 reflects the table's D call only, with no check against the DNA. The CDR3 is 13 residues long, ends included. Germline assignment: CDR1 KGHSH and CDR2 LQKENI. The CDR3 spells CASSRDRNQEKVY.

The chain carries TRBV7-9 and TRBJ2-5; tentatively, D is TRBD1 or TRBD2 (6 bases each). Germline assignment: CDR1 SEHNR and CDR2 FQNEAQ (reference sequence). V was trimmed by 3 bases and J by 5 bases, leaving 16 bases between them. This CDR3 spans 15 amino acids. The CDR3 DNA sequence: TGTGCCAGCAGCTTCGTTACCGGGGGCGGCGAGACCCAGTACTTC. Its translation is CASSFVTGGGETQYF.

This chain joins TRBV5-6 and TRBJ2-3; D is perhaps TRBD2 (5 bases). In germline, CDR1 is SGHDT, CDR2 YYEEEE. Trimming stripped 9 bases from V and 7 bases from J, with 15 bases between. The CDR3 consists of 12 residues. In DNA, the CDR3 is TGTGCCACCGGACTGGAGAAGCATACGCAGTATTTT. Translation: CATGLEKHTQYF.